A selection of T cell receptor beta chains follows, all from one sample in a study of shared clonotypes between healthy human individuals. Libraries were prepared by immunoSEQ multiplex PCR; TCRdb keeps only in-frame clonotypes and omits some of them. The sample lists about 2 million clones, over 85% occurring once. The sequenced sample was naive CD8+ T cells sorted from blood. All receptors come from a man aged 18 to 30 in good health. The CDR3 runs from the conserved cysteine through the conserved F or W. The D gene is left open where the match is weak. Expanded clones get a size class; other rows say once, few or many, or leave the size out.

V gene	clone size	D gene	J gene	CDR3 protein	CDR3 DNA
TRBV2	.	TRBD2	TRBJ2-1	CASSPGLAPYNEQFF	TGTGCCAGCAGTCCGGGACTAGCGCCCTACAATGAGCAGTTCTTC
TRBV5-6	.	.	TRBJ1-1	CASSLGPVGGPEAFF	TGTGCCAGCAGCTTGGGACCTGTGGGGGGGCCTGAAGCTTTCTTT
TRBV7-9	.	TRBD1	TRBJ1-1	CASSLALTGMDTEAFF	TGTGCCAGCAGCTTAGCCCTGACAGGGATGGACACTGAAGCTTTCTTT
TRBV10-2	.	.	TRBJ1-2	CASSESYRGLANYGYTF	TGCGCCAGCAGTGAAAGTTATCGGGGATTGGCTAACTATGGCTACACCTTC
TRBV12-5	.	.	TRBJ2-2	CASGQGNTGELFF	TGTGCTAGTGGTCAGGGGAACACCGGGGAGCTGTTTTTT
TRBV19	.	TRBD1	TRBJ1-5	CASSIVPQGVLHNQPQHF	TGTGCCAGTAGTATAGTACCCCAGGGGGTGCTACACAATCAGCCCCAGCATTTT
TRBV10-3	.	.	TRBJ2-2	CAISESGRENTGELFF	TGTGCCATCAGTGAGTCGGGACGGGAGAACACCGGGGAGCTGTTTTTT
TRBV9	.	.	TRBJ2-2	CASSHSGSHTGELFF	TGTGCCAGCAGCCACTCCGGTTCACACACCGGGGAGCTGTTTTTT
TRBV15	.	.	TRBJ2-1	CATSRGFNEQFF	TGTGCCACCAGCAGGGGGTTTAATGAGCAGTTCTTC
TRBV9	.	.	TRBJ2-3	CASSPPPSTDTQYF	TGTGCCAGCAGCCCCCCTCCTAGCACAGATACGCAGTATTTT
TRBV9	.	.	TRBJ2-7	CASSVDGGEFDEQYF	TGTGCCAGCAGCGTAGACGGCGGAGAGTTCGACGAGCAGTACTTC
TRBV6-5	.	.	TRBJ1-1	CASREGVGAEAFF	TGTGCCAGTCGAGAGGGGGTTGGAGCTGAAGCTTTCTTT
TRBV6-5	.	.	TRBJ2-7	CASSYYGSSYEQYF	TGTGCCAGCAGTTACTACGGGAGCTCCTACGAGCAGTACTTC
TRBV10-2	.	.	TRBJ2-5	CASTGNQETQYF	TGCGCCAGCACCGGTAACCAAGAGACCCAGTACTTC
TRBV7-9	few	.	TRBJ1-1	CASSPWGGNTEAFF	TGTGCCAGCAGCCCATGGGGGGGGAACACTGAAGCTTTCTTT